A selection of T cell receptor beta chains follows, all from one sample in a study of blood T cells in healthy people across ages. Using its own MiXCR run on the 5' RACE reads, TCRdb lists one record per CDR3 protein. The sample records hundreds of thousands of distinct CDR3 sequences, 40% to 50% being singletons. Source material: blood. The receptors were gathered from a man aged 60 to 69 in good health. CDR3s include the opening cysteine and the closing phenylalanine or tryptophan. A D gene is named only where the DNA matches it firmly. Part of the rows lack a size; the others show once, few, many or a class for expanded clones.

j_call v_call d_call clone_size cdr3_nt cdr3_aa
TRBJ2-4 TRBV12-3/TRBV12-4 TRBD1 NA TGTGCCAGCAGTAAAGGGGAAACAGGGGGCGTTGGCATTCAGTACTTC CASSKGETGGVGIQYF
TRBJ2-7 TRBV10-2 TRBD1 NA TGCGCCAGCGGCCGACCAGGGGGAGCCTACGAGCAGTACTTC CASGRPGGAYEQYF
TRBJ2-3 TRBV4-3 TRBD2 NA TGCGCCAGCAGCCAAGGCCCTAGCGGGGGGGCCGGATCTGCAGATACGCAGTATTTT CASSQGPSGGAGSADTQYF
TRBJ2-3 TRBV15 TRBD1 few TGTGCCACCAGCGGGGGGACAGGGGGCTTAGATACGCAGTATTTT CATSGGTGGLDTQYF
TRBJ2-7 TRBV6-2/TRBV6-3 TRBD2 few TGTGCCAGCAGTTACTCTCCCGGACTAGCGGGGAGCTCCTACGAGCAGTACTTC CASSYSPGLAGSSYEQYF
TRBJ2-5 TRBV6-5 NA few TGTGCCAGCAGTTACGACCCTACGCGAGAGACCCAGTACTTC CASSYDPTRETQYF
TRBJ2-7 TRBV6-5 TRBD1 many TGTGCCAGCAGCACCGGGGACAGAAAGGGCGAGCAGTACTTC CASSTGDRKGEQYF
TRBJ2-7 TRBV12-3/TRBV12-4 TRBD2 NA TGTGCCAGCAGTCTTGCCGGGACTAGCGATCCCCAGTACTTC CASSLAGTSDPQYF
TRBJ2-1 TRBV25-1 TRBD1 NA TGTGCCAGCAGTAACCGGGACAGACATGAGCAGTTCTTC CASSNRDRHEQFF
TRBJ1-2 TRBV15 NA NA TGTGCCACCAGCAGAGAGGCAGGGGCGGACTATGGCTACACCTTC CATSREAGADYGYTF
TRBJ2-7 TRBV7-9 NA NA TGTGCCAGCAGCGTTGGGGACACGTACTACGAGCAGTACTTC CASSVGDTYYEQYF
TRBJ2-7 TRBV12-3/TRBV12-4 NA few TGTGCCAGCAGTTTGGGCGGACAGAACGAGCAGTACTTC CASSLGGQNEQYF
TRBJ2-1 TRBV28 NA NA TGTGCCAGCCTCGGAACCAATGAGCAGTTCTTC CASLGTNEQFF
TRBJ2-5 TRBV12-3/TRBV12-4 NA few TGTGCCAGTCAGAGGTCTTGGTCTGAGACCCAGTACTTC CASQRSWSETQYF
TRBJ2-4 TRBV7-2 NA NA TGTGCCAGCAGCTTAGCGCCCGCTAGGCCGGGGAACATTCAGTACTTC CASSLAPARPGNIQYF
TRBJ1-5 TRBV20-1 NA NA TGCAGTGTGACAGTTAGCAATCAGCCCCAGCATTTT CSVTVSNQPQHF
TRBJ1-2 TRBV7-2 NA NA TGTGCCAGCAGCTTAGCGCTGATGGGGGCTAACTATGGCTACACCTTC CASSLALMGANYGYTF
TRBJ2-3 TRBV4-3 NA few TGCGCCAGCAGCCAAGCGAGGGAGTCGACGAGAGATACGCAGTATTTT CASSQARESTRDTQYF
TRBJ1-6 TRBV2 TRBD1 few TGTGCCAGCAGCCTGGACAGGACAAACTCCTATAATTCACCCCTCCACTTT CASSLDRTNSYNSPLHF
TRBJ1-1 TRBV6-6 TRBD1 NA TGTGCCAGCAGTACGGGACAGGGGGCGACGAACACTGAAGCTTTCTTT CASSTGQGATNTEAFF
TRBJ1-2 TRBV30 NA NA TGTGCCTGGAATTTTGGGGTGCGTGATGGCTACACCTTC CAWNFGVRDGYTF
TRBJ1-1 TRBV29-1 NA few TGCAGCGCCCACGGCTCCCCAATTGGGACTGAAGCTTTCTTT CSAHGSPIGTEAFF
TRBJ2-7 TRBV20-1 NA NA TGCAGTGCTAGAGATCCCCTTTCCTACGAGCAGTACTTC CSARDPLSYEQYF
TRBJ2-3 TRBV5-1 NA NA TGCGCCAGCAGCTTGGGTCCAGGGATGCGCACAGGTACGCAGTATTTT CASSLGPGMRTGTQYF
TRBJ2-7 TRBV27 NA NA TGTGTCAGCGGGCGGGACTCCTACGAGCAGTACTTC CVSGRDSYEQYF
TRBJ2-1 TRBV28 TRBD2 NA TGTGCCACCTTAGCGGGGGGGCTTTACAATGAGCAGTTCTTC CATLAGGLYNEQFF
TRBJ2-4 TRBV20-1 NA few TGCAGTGCTTACAGGGCAGGGGCCAAAAACATTCAGTACTTC CSAYRAGAKNIQYF
TRBJ2-7 TRBV7-2 NA NA TGTGCCAGCAGGAGAGTTCAGGGGAACTCCTACGAGCAGTACTTC CASRRVQGNSYEQYF
TRBJ2-7 TRBV20-1 TRBD1 few TGCAGTGCCGCGGACAGGGACGGTACCGAGCAGTACTTC CSAADRDGTEQYF
TRBJ1-4 TRBV12-3/TRBV12-4 TRBD1 NA TGTGTCAGCAGACAGGGACAGGGATCGAGATATGAAAAACTGTTTTTT CVSRQGQGSRYEKLFF
TRBJ2-7 TRBV5-1 NA NA TGCGCCAGCAGCTTGGATGCATCCCTGAGGTACGAGCAGTACTTC CASSLDASLRYEQYF
TRBJ2-4 TRBV6-2/TRBV6-3 NA few TGTGCCAGCAACGAGTCCGGTCGGGAGCAGTACTTC CASNESGREQYF
TRBJ2-1 TRBV25-1 NA NA TGTGCCAGCAGTGAATTCGGGGACTATGAGCAGTTCTTC CASSEFGDYEQFF
TRBJ2-7 TRBV11-3 TRBD2 NA TGTGCCAGCAGCCCCGGACGAGGCGGGGGGTGGTACGAGCAGTACTTC CASSPGRGGGWYEQYF
TRBJ1-2 TRBV20-1 NA NA TGCAGTGCTAGAGATTTAGGTGGTAACTATGGCTACACCTTC CSARDLGGNYGYTF
TRBJ1-5 TRBV6-6 TRBD1 NA TGTGCCAGCAGCCCCGGACAGGGGACCGCGCCCCAGCATTTT CASSPGQGTAPQHF
TRBJ1-6 TRBV2 NA NA TGTGCCAGCATGGGAAGGCGAAATAATTCACCCCTCCACTTT CASMGRRNNSPLHF
TRBJ1-4 TRBV7-9 TRBD1 NA TGTGCCAGCAGCTTTTTTAGACAGGGAGGTGAAAAACTGTTTTTT CASSFFRQGGEKLFF
TRBJ2-1 TRBV6-5 NA NA TGTGCCAGCAGCCTCCAACTAGCCGGTGAGCAGTTCTTC CASSLQLAGEQFF
TRBJ2-7 TRBV20-1 TRBD1 NA TGCAGTGCTAGAGGCCCTTTGGCAGGGGGTGATTACGAGCAGTACTTC CSARGPLAGGDYEQYF
TRBJ2-7 TRBV3-1 NA NA TGTGCCAGCAGCCCCGAGGTAGCAGGGGACAACGAGCAGTACTTC CASSPEVAGDNEQYF
TRBJ2-4 TRBV20-1 TRBD1 many TGCAGCCGTCTTCGACAGGGGAACGAAAACATTCAGTACTTC CSRLRQGNENIQYF
TRBJ2-5 TRBV28 TRBD2 NA TGTGCCAGCAGTTGGGCTAGCGGGGGGTCTTACAATGAGCAGTACTTC CASSWASGGSYNEQYF
TRBJ2-1 TRBV11-3 NA NA TGTGCCAGCAGCTTAGATCAAAACCGGGCTAATGAGCAGTTCTTC CASSLDQNRANEQFF
TRBJ2-1 TRBV15 NA few TGTGCCACCAGCAGAGTACCGGGAACAGGCGCTTGGGATGAGCAGTTCTTC CATSRVPGTGAWDEQFF
TRBJ2-1 TRBV14 NA NA TGTGCCAGCAGCCCCCTGGGGGGGCAGGATGAGCAGTTCTTC CASSPLGGQDEQFF
TRBJ2-3 TRBV11-3 TRBD1 NA TGTGCCAGCAGTGGGCCCGGCCAGGGGACAGATGCGCAGTATTTT CASSGPGQGTDAQYF
TRBJ2-3 TRBV10-3 NA NA TGTGCCATCAGTGAGTCGGAAGTGGGGACAGATACGCAGTATTTT CAISESEVGTDTQYF
TRBJ2-1 TRBV10-1 NA NA TGCGCCAGCAGTGATGGGGCCAGCTCCTACAATGAGCAGTTCTTC CASSDGASSYNEQFF
TRBJ2-7 TRBV20-1 NA NA TGCAGTGCTAGAGATCCGAGTAGAGGCCGCGAGCAGTACTTC CSARDPSRGREQYF
TRBJ1-5 TRBV6-1 NA NA TGTGCCAGCAGTGAAGCCCGATTTACTTATAGCAATCAGCCCCAGCATTTT CASSEARFTYSNQPQHF
TRBJ1-2 TRBV5-1 NA NA TGCGCCAGCAGCCCTATAGGGGACCCTAACTATGGCTACACCTTC CASSPIGDPNYGYTF
TRBJ2-5 TRBV3-1 TRBD2 NA TGTGCCAGCAGCCACCGACTAGCGGGAGAGACCCAGTACTTC CASSHRLAGETQYF
TRBJ2-3 TRBV7-2 TRBD2 few TGTGCCCACATGAAAGTACTAGCGGGGTTTTCTAAGACAGATACGCAGTATTTT CAHMKVLAGFSKTDTQYF